This TCR beta chain stems from a study of cytomegalovirus exposure and HLA in healthy donors. Study-level results: Cytomegalovirus association was assigned to about 150 TCR beta chains.

This CDR3 has 15 residues. With 0 bases clipped from V and 6 bases from J, the junction kept 5 bases outside the gene matches. CDR1 is MRHNA, CDR2 SNTAGT, per germline. Both 60 Vbeta primers and 13 Jbeta primers went into the PCR. Clones were read by immunoSEQ multiplex PCR, and TCRdb kept only the in-frame ones, dropping some. The sample spans under 200,000 clones; the ten largest clones claim roughly 2%. A word on this clone: Its antigen is still unknown.

Material: PBMCs. This chain uses TRBV6-4 with TRBJ2-1, with 7 bases fitting TRBD2. This TCR derives from a man aged 25 to 40 in good health and CMV-seronegative. This CDR3 reads CASSDSAGESNEQFF. DNA for the CDR3: TGTGCCAGCAGTGACTCGGCGGGAGAGTCCAATGAGCAGTTCTTC.